This passage covers 7 T cell receptor beta chains from one sample sequenced in a study of T-cell reconstitution after alpha-beta-depleted transplantation in children listed by TCRdb under 2016. The library was made by PCR. Sequenced using an Illumina HiSeq 2500. Molecular barcoding was employed in the preparation of TCR libraries, with unique molecular identifiers being used to normalize TCRbeta repertoire quantification. Through fastp at Q25 and MiXCR, TCRdb rebuilt clones from the public reads, retaining in-frame beta chains. Entries are consolidated by CDR3 protein sequence, retaining the most common genes and DNA. The sample yields 400,000 to 500,000 distinct CDR3 sequences; about a tenth were counted once. Together, the top ten hold nearly 5.5% of the sample. The specimen comprised PBMCs from the stem cell graft donor, sampled from the stem cell graft. Source of these receptors: a human donor who donated a stem cell graft to a child with acute myeloid leukemia.

This rearrangement joins TRBV12-3 or TRBV12-4 to TRBJ1-5; tentative D call: TRBD1 (6 bases). This CDR3 has 17 amino acids. Deletions cut 1 base from V and 1 base from J, with 14 bases between. The CDR3 DNA follows: TGTGCCAGCAGTTTAGAGGGGGGGGCGAGAAGCAATCAGCCCCAGCATTTT. Translating it yields CASSLEGGARSNQPQHF.

The V call is TRBV5-5, the J call TRBJ2-5; tentative D call: TRBD2 (7 bases). The CDR3 has 13 amino acids. Germline V lookup: CDR1 SGHKS, CDR2 YYEKEE (reference sequence). V was clipped by 10 bases and J by 5 bases, with 18 bases between them. CDR3 in amino acids: CAPSMGGPETQYF. Here the CDR3 DNA reads TGTGCCCCCTCGATGGGGGGGCCTGAGACCCAGTACTTC.

This clonotype was recorded a few times. This chain joins TRBV19 and TRBJ2-3, with 14 bases lining up with TRBD2. Trimming took 5 bases from V and 1 from J; bases not matched to a gene: 8. The CDR3 length is 18 residues. CDR1 is LNHDA and CDR2 is SQIVND in the germline V gene (reference sequence). CDR3 bases: TGTGCCAGTAGTGCGACTAGCGGGGGGGCGTGGGGCACAGATACGCAGTATTTT. This encodes CASSATSGGAWGTDTQYF.

This clonotype was recorded a few times. The chain couples TRBV4-1 to TRBJ2-1; 7 bases fit TRBD2. CDR3 length equals 16 residues. V lost 0 bases, J lost 1 base, and 3 bases stayed unmatched. Per the germline V gene, CDR1 is MGHRA and CDR2 is YSYEKL. DNA for the CDR3: TGCGCCAGCAGCCAAGAATTCGGGGGGTCCTACAATGAGCAGTTCTTC. Its protein product is CASSQEFGGSYNEQFF.

This clonotype was found a few times. This chain uses TRBV5-5 with TRBJ2-2, with no clear D. CDR3 size: 15 residues. Trimming stripped 0 bases from V and 0 bases from J, with 6 bases between. In germline, CDR1 is SGHKS, CDR2 YYEKEE (reference sequence). As DNA, the CDR3 is TGTGCCAGCAGCTTGGCCAGAGCGAACACCGGGGAGCTGTTTTTT. Translation: CASSLARANTGELFF. The complete variable domain, with remaining parts taken from reference TRBV5-5 and TRBJ2-2, reads DAGVTQSPTHLIKTRGQQVTLRCSPISGHKSVSWYQQVLGQGPQFIFQYYEKEERGRGNFPDRFSARQFPNYSSELNVNALLLGDSALYLCASSLARANTGELFFGEGSRLTVL.

This clonotype was picked up a small number of times. The chain joins TRBV15 to TRBJ2-3; D might be TRBD1 (6 bases). V was cut by 1 base and J by 2 bases, with 25 bases left in between. Germline values: CDR1 LNHNV, CDR2 YYDKDF (reference sequence). The CDR3 runs to 20 residues. CDR3 in DNA: TGTGCCACCAGCAGAGGGATTAGCAGGGGCGAATACGGCACCACAGATACGCAGTATTTT. Amino acid sequence: CATSRGISRGEYGTTDTQYF.

The V call is TRBV9, the J call TRBJ2-1; tentative D call: TRBD2 (5 bases). Deletions cut 4 bases from V and 4 bases from J, with 24 bases between. This CDR3 is built from 18 residues. The germline V gene encodes CDR1 SGDLS and CDR2 YYNGEE. The CDR3 reads CASSPQPGLVRRYNEQFF. DNA for the CDR3: TGTGCCAGCAGCCCCCAACCGGGCCTAGTTAGGAGGTACAATGAGCAGTTCTTC.